Listed here are 9 T cell receptor beta chains from one sample, sequenced in a study of cytomegalovirus exposure and HLA in healthy donors. Primers included in the PCR were 60 Vbeta and 13 Jbeta primers. The repertoire was sequenced with immunoSEQ multiplex PCR; TCRdb's copy has only in-frame clones and lacks some. The sample has fewer than 250,000 clones; 82% are singletons. The material sequenced was PBMCs. The receptor set was obtained from a man aged 40-49 years in good health and CMV-seropositive.

V and J are TRBV5-6 and TRBJ1-5, with D unclear. Trimming shortened V by 0 bases and J by 1 base, and 8 bases separated the two germline ends. CDR3 length equals 15 residues. The germline V gene encodes CDR1 SGHDT and CDR2 YYEEEE. The CDR3 spells CASSLGGLSNQPQHF. CDR3 nucleotide sequence: TGTGCCAGCAGCTTGGGAGGGTTGAGCAATCAGCCCCAGCATTTT.

V gene TRBV6-6 combines with J gene TRBJ1-1; no clear D. CDR1 and CDR2 (germline): MNHNY, SVGAGI (reference sequence). V lost 5 bases and J lost 3, with 13 bases in between. The CDR3 extends over 14 amino acids. The CDR3 spells CASSTSDRDTEAFF. The CDR3 region has the DNA TGTGCCAGCAGTACATCAGATCGGGACACTGAAGCTTTCTTT.

There are a few counts of this clone. Other DNA sequences in the same sample also yield this CDR3. DNA of the CDR3: TGTGCCAGCAGCGTCGGGACTAGCGGGAGGAATGAGCAGTTCTTC. As protein: CASSVGTSGRNEQFF. This chain links TRBV9 with TRBJ2-1; 15 bases are a match to TRBD2. The CDR3 loop spans 15 amino acids. Losses at the gene ends were 2 bases for V and 7 bases for J; bases not matched to a gene: 1. Germline V gives CDR1 SGDLS, CDR2 YYNGEE.

This chain links TRBV19 with TRBJ2-1; the D gene is possibly TRBD2 (6 bases). The CDR3 extends over 12 amino acids. The V gene's germline CDR1 is LNHDA and CDR2 SQIVND (reference sequence). The V end lost 3 bases, the J end lost 8 bases, and 8 bases lay between the germline ends. CDR3 loop: CASSMGGDEQFF. The CDR3 region has the DNA TGTGCCAGTAGTATGGGCGGGGATGAGCAGTTCTTC.

The chain uses TRBV6-5 and TRBJ1-6; D possibly corresponds to TRBD1 (5 bases). Germline V lookup: CDR1 MNHEY, CDR2 SVGAGI. The V end lost 2 bases, the J end lost 4 bases, and 12 bases lay between the germline ends. This CDR3 is built from 16 residues. Written as DNA, the CDR3 is TGTGCCAGCAGTTACGGGGCCGGACGTTATAATTCACCCCTCCACTTT. This translates into CASSYGAGRYNSPLHF.

Written as DNA, the CDR3 is TGTGCCAGCAGTCCTTACAGGGCAACTAATGAAAAACTGTTTTTT. Its protein product is CASSPYRATNEKLFF. V is TRBV27 and J is TRBJ1-4; D perhaps matches TRBD1 (6 bases). Germline V lookup: CDR1 MNHEY, CDR2 SMNVEV (reference sequence). The V gene lost 5 bases and the J gene lost 0 bases, with 10 bases spanning the gap. This CDR3 has 15 residues.

V and J are TRBV2 and TRBJ2-2; tentatively, D is TRBD1 (5 bases). This CDR3 comprises 12 residues. The V gene's germline CDR1 is SNHLY and CDR2 FYNNEI. V lost 6 bases, J lost 5 bases, and 7 bases lay in between. CDR3 loop: CASSRQTGELFF. CDR3 coding DNA: TGTGCCAGCAGCAGACAGACCGGGGAGCTGTTTTTT.

This rearrangement joins TRBV7-8 to TRBJ2-7; D uncertain. V lost 1 base to trimming and J lost 0 bases, with 7 bases between them. The CDR3 spans 14 residues. The germline CDR1 and CDR2 sequences are SGHVS and FQNEAQ. The CDR3 DNA reads as TGTGCCAGCAGCTTAGAACCGAGCTCCTACGAGCAGTACTTC. This encodes CASSLEPSSYEQYF.

The chain joins TRBV7-9 to TRBJ1-2, with 7 bases matching TRBD1. V shed 5 bases and J 5 bases; nucleotides not matched to a gene: 14. This CDR3 is 16 amino acids long. Germline loops: CDR1 SEHNR, CDR2 FQNEAQ (reference sequence). The CDR3 is CASSANPGQIAYGYTF. The CDR3 DNA reads as TGTGCCAGCAGCGCAAATCCGGGACAGATTGCTTATGGCTACACCTTC.